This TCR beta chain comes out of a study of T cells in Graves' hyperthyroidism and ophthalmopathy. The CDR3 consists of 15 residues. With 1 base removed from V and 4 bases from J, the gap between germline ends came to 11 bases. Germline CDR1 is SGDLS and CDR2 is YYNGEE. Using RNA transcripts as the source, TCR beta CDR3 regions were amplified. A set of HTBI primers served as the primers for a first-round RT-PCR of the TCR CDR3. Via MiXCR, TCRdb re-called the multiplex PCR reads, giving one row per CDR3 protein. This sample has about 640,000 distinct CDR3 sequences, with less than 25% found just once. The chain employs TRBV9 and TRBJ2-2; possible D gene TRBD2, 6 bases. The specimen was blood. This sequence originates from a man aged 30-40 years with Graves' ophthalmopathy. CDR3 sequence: CASSVLEGPTGELFF. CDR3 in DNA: TGTGCCAGCAGCGTATTGGAGGGTCCCACCGGGGAGCTGTTTTTT.